The 26 T cell receptor beta chains below come from one sample, sequenced in a study of T cell responses to AZD1222 COVID-19 vaccine. Method: immunoSEQ multiplex PCR; TCRdb's copy keeps in-frame clones and lacks some. The table includes about 200,000 clones, 90% to 95% detected once. This specimen was peripheral blood, taken 28 days after the second dose of the MenACWY control vaccine. All receptors come from an adult who received the MenACWY meningococcal vaccine as a control.

The rearrangement links TRBV2 to TRBJ2-2; D gene uncertain. The V end lost 4 bases, the J end lost 3 bases, and 3 bases lay between the germline ends. The CDR3 contains 12 residues. Germline CDR1 reads SNHLY; CDR2 reads FYNNEI. The CDR3 coding sequence is TGTGCCAGCAGTGTAGACACCGGGGAGCTGTTTTTT. Translating it yields CASSVDTGELFF.

The rearrangement links TRBV28 to TRBJ1-2, with D perhaps TRBD1 (6 bases). Germline loops: CDR1 MDHEN, CDR2 SYDVKM. With 3 bases removed from V and 3 bases from J, the gap between germline ends came to 14 bases. This CDR3 has 15 residues. The CDR3, as DNA: TGTGCCAGCAGTTTTTCCCCGGGGGCCGACTATGGCTACACCTTC. This encodes CASSFSPGADYGYTF.

The chain uses TRBV23-1 and TRBJ2-7; 9 bases map to TRBD1. TRBV23-1 is labeled an ORF, and its function is uncertain. Trimming removed 0 bases from V and 7 bases from J; junction bases left unmatched: 7. CDR3 size: 15 residues. The CDR3 nucleotides are TGCGCCAGCAGTCAATCAAGGGACAGGGATCGGGAGCAGTACTTC. Translation: CASSQSRDRDREQYF.

This clone was seen only once. J is TRBJ2-1 and V is TRBV2; tentative D call: TRBD2 (6 bases). Deletions cut 6 bases from V and 4 bases from J, with 16 bases between. Per germline, CDR1 SNHLY and CDR2 FYNNEI. The CDR3 has 15 amino acids. The CDR3 bases are TGTGCCAGCAGGATGGGACTGACTGATTACAATGAGCAGTTCTTC. Encoded protein: CASRMGLTDYNEQFF.

The chain recombines TRBV27 with TRBJ2-7, with D perhaps TRBD2 (6 bases). V was pared by 5 bases and J by 7 bases, with 24 bases between. The CDR3 length is 16 residues. CDR1 is MNHEY, CDR2 SMNVEV, per germline (reference sequence). In nucleotides, the CDR3 is TGTGCCAGCAGTCATCTCCTATCCGGGACTGCCCCGGAGCAGTACTTC. Its translation: CASSHLLSGTAPEQYF.

The chain uses TRBV30 and TRBJ1-2; possible D gene TRBD1, 5 bases. CDR3 length: 13 residues. Germline CDR1 is GTSNPN and CDR2 is SVGIG (reference sequence). V lost 3 bases and J 4 bases, leaving 12 bases between the germline ends. DNA for the CDR3: TGTGCCTGGAGCGAGGGGAGTACCTATGGCTACACCTTC. Protein: CAWSEGSTYGYTF.

The chain is built from TRBV7-8 and TRBJ1-3; TRBD1 is a possible D gene (6 bases). Germline CDR1 reads SGHVS; CDR2 reads FQNEAQ. The CDR3 covers 16 residues. The V end lost 0 bases, the J end lost 4 bases, and 13 bases lay between the germline ends. As DNA, the CDR3 is TGTGCCAGCAGCTTAGCCCCTATACAGGGAGGAAACACCATATATTTT. It yields the protein CASSLAPIQGGNTIYF. Using reference TRBV7-8 and TRBJ1-3 for the parts outside the CDR3, the full variable domain is GAGVSQSPRYKVAKRGQDVALRCDPISGHVSLFWYQQALGQGPEFLTYFQNEAQLDKSGLPSDRFFAERPEGSVSTLKIQRTQQEDSAVYLCASSLAPIQGGNTIYFGEGSWLTVV.

The rearrangement uses TRBV11-3 and TRBJ2-1; the D is unclear. V was clipped by 4 bases and J by 1 base, with 8 bases between them. This CDR3 is built from 14 residues. Germline V gene lookup returns CDR1 SGHNT and CDR2 YENEEA. The CDR3 sequence: CASSSARSYNEQFF. The CDR3 DNA sequence: TGTGCCAGCAGCTCCGCCCGGTCCTACAATGAGCAGTTCTTC.

The CDR3 here is CSVDSGNTIYF. In DNA, the CDR3 is TGCAGCGTCGACTCTGGAAACACCATATATTTT. V and J are TRBV29-1 and TRBJ1-3; D is undetermined. This CDR3 has 11 amino acids. Germline CDR1 reads SQVTM; CDR2 reads ANQGSEA. Trimming pared 6 bases from V and 0 bases from J, leaving 3 bases between.

The chain carries TRBV18 and TRBJ2-7, with 8 bases aligning to TRBD2. This CDR3 has 18 residues. In germline, CDR1 is KGHSH, CDR2 LQKENI. V shed 2 bases and J 0 bases; nucleotides not matched to a gene: 12. The CDR3 DNA reads as TGTGCCAGCTCACCATCAAGAGCGGGAGAAGGGAGCTCCTACGAGCAGTACTTC. The encoded protein is CASSPSRAGEGSSYEQYF.

This chain connects TRBV7-9 to TRBJ2-5; a weak D match, TRBD2 (5 bases). The CDR3 contains 13 residues. Trimming left V 6 bases short and J 5 bases short, with 13 bases between. Germline V gene sequence: CDR1 SEHNR, CDR2 FQNEAQ (reference sequence). The CDR3 DNA reads TGTGCCAGCAGGGGTTGGGAGCGGGAGACCCAGTACTTC. Translating it yields CASRGWERETQYF. The whole variable domain, filled in from reference TRBV7-9 and TRBJ2-5, reads DTGVSQNPRHKITKRGQNVTFRCDPISEHNRLYWYRQTLGQGPEFLTYFQNEAQLEKSRLLSDRFSAERPKGSFSTLEIQRTEQGDSAMYLCASRGWERETQYFGPGTRLLVL.

This chain connects TRBV11-3 to TRBJ2-6; the D is unclear. Trimming cost V 3 bases and J 0 bases, with 15 bases left between them. The CDR3 extends over 18 amino acids. Germline assignment: CDR1 SGHNT and CDR2 YENEEA. The CDR3 spells CASSLHSVPYSGANVLTF. The CDR3, as DNA: TGTGCCAGCAGCTTGCATTCAGTACCCTACTCTGGGGCCAACGTCCTGACTTTC. The variable domain in full, completed from reference TRBV11-3 and TRBJ2-6, reads EAGVVQSPRYKIIEKKQPVAFWCNPISGHNTLYWYLQNLGQGPELLIRYENEEAVDDSQLPKDRFSAERLKGVDSTLKIQPAELGDSAVYLCASSLHSVPYSGANVLTFGAGSRLTVL.

This sequence joins TRBV7-2 and TRBJ2-7, with 11 bases matching TRBD2. The CDR3 sequence is 14 residues long. Germline V CDR1 and CDR2: SGHTA, FQGNSA. V lost 6 bases, J lost 0 bases, and 1 base stayed unmatched. The CDR3 loop is CASSTSGSSYEQYF. The CDR3 DNA reads as TGTGCCAGCAGTACTAGCGGGAGCTCCTACGAGCAGTACTTC.

The V and J genes are TRBV19 and TRBJ1-3; no definite D call. The V and J ends lost 5 bases and 0 bases respectively, with 8 bases between them. Germline CDR1 is LNHDA and CDR2 is SQIVND (reference sequence). The CDR3 spans 14 residues. CDR3 sequence (DNA): TGTGCCAGTAGTCAAGGGAGCTCTGGAAACACCATATATTTT. Translated, it gives CASSQGSSGNTIYF.

The rearrangement joins TRBV11-3 to TRBJ2-1; D perhaps matches TRBD1 (5 bases). Germline CDR1 SGHNT, CDR2 YENEEA. CDR3 size: 16 residues. The V and J ends lost 4 bases and 2 bases respectively, with 15 bases between them. For the CDR3, the DNA is TGTGCCAGCAGCTATGAAGACAGAACCCCCTACAATGAGCAGTTCTTC. Amino acid sequence: CASSYEDRTPYNEQFF.

The V gene is TRBV5-1, the J gene TRBJ1-4; D is undetermined. The CDR3 is made up of 15 amino acids. V was clipped by 0 bases and J by 4 bases, with 10 bases between them. CDR1 SGHRS and CDR2 YFSETQ come from the germline V gene. The CDR3 nucleotides are TGCGCCAGCAGCTTGGGTCTGGGAGATAATGAAAAACTGTTTTTT. Encoded protein: CASSLGLGDNEKLFF.

The J gene is TRBJ2-7, the V gene TRBV13; 11 nucleotides agree with TRBD2. The ends lost 8 bases at V and 4 bases at J; junction bases unmatched: 13. CDR1 and CDR2 (germline): PRHDT, FYEKMQ (reference sequence). This CDR3 is built from 16 residues. As DNA, the CDR3 is TGTGCCAGCTCACATTCTAGCGGGGGGTTTCGGTACGAGCAGTACTTC. Its translation: CASSHSSGGFRYEQYF.

The chain combines TRBV12-5 with TRBJ2-1, with D perhaps matching TRBD2 (6 bases). The germline V gene has CDR1 LGHNT and CDR2 FRNRAP. The V gene lost 6 bases and the J gene lost 8 bases, with 20 bases spanning the gap. The CDR3 is made up of 15 amino acids. CDR3 bases: TGTGCTAGTGGGGCGGGGCAGGCCCAAGCGGATGAGCAGTTCTTC. This translates into CASGAGQAQADEQFF.

This rearrangement joins TRBV29-1 to TRBJ1-5, with a weak D call TRBD1 (6 bases). CDR3 length: 14 amino acids. Trimming pared 6 bases from V and 2 bases from J, leaving 14 bases between. The germline gives CDR1 SQVTM, CDR2 ANQGSEA. CDR3 nucleotides: TGCAGCGTCCGTGAACAGGGAGGCAATCAGCCCCAGCATTTT. Translating gives CSVREQGGNQPQHF. Variable domain in full (rest from reference TRBV29-1 and TRBJ1-5): SAVISQKPSRDICQRGTSLTIQCQVDSQVTMMFWYRQQPGQSLTLIATANQGSEATYESGFVIDKFPISRPNLTFSTLTVSNMSPEDSSIYLCSVREQGGNQPQHFGDGTRLSIL.

The chain links TRBV7-3 to TRBJ2-2; D is tentatively TRBD1 or TRBD2 (7 bases each). The V end lost 5 bases, the J end lost 1 base, and 20 bases lay between the germline ends. This CDR3 region has 18 residues. Germline V gene lookup returns CDR1 SGHTA and CDR2 FQGTGA. As DNA, the CDR3 is TGTGCCAGCAGCCCGCGCAGGGGAGGGGGCTTGAACACCGGGGAGCTGTTTTTT. Protein sequence: CASSPRRGGGLNTGELFF.

This sequence joins TRBV5-6 and TRBJ2-7; D might be TRBD1 (6 bases). The CDR3 runs to 12 residues. The germline CDR1 and CDR2 sequences are SGHDT and YYEEEE. Trimming shortened V by 5 bases and J by 4 bases, and 10 bases separated the two germline ends. Here the CDR3 DNA reads TGTGCCAGCAGTTATACAGGGTACGAGCAGTACTTC. Encoded protein: CASSYTGYEQYF. The full variable domain, completed using reference TRBV5-6 and TRBJ2-7, is DAGVTQSPTHLIKTRGQQVTLRCSPKSGHDTVSWYQQALGQGPQFIFQYYEEEERQRGNFPDRFSGHQFPNYSSELNVNALLLGDSALYLCASSYTGYEQYFGPGTRLTVT.

This clone has only one observation. The chain links TRBV11-3 to TRBJ1-1; D might be TRBD1 (5 bases). The germline gives CDR1 SGHNT, CDR2 YENEEA. This CDR3 region has 13 residues. Trimming took off 5 bases at V and 4 bases at J, with 11 bases between the two ends. CDR3 in DNA: TGTGCCAGCAGCGTACAGGCTCGCACTGAAGCTTTCTTT. Residues: CASSVQARTEAFF.

CDR3 bases: TGTGCCAGCAGTTTAGTGGCGGCTGAGCAGTACTTC. Amino acids: CASSLVAAEQYF. This chain links TRBV12-3 or TRBV12-4 with TRBJ2-7; D is ambiguous. V lost 1 base, J lost 7 bases, and 8 bases lay in between. The length of the CDR3 is 12 residues.

The gene calls are TRBV28 and TRBJ1-4; 7 nucleotides align to TRBD1. The J segment lost 7 bases and the V segment lost 7 bases, leaving 12 bases of the junction unmatched. CDR3 length: 15 residues. Germline CDR1 reads MDHEN; CDR2 reads SYDVKM. The DNA for the CDR3 is TGTGCCAGCAACATAGTTGGGACAGCTACTGAAAAACTGTTTTTT. Encoded protein: CASNIVGTATEKLFF.

This sequence joins TRBV5-1 and TRBJ1-1; D remains unclear. Trimming stripped 0 bases from V and 1 base from J, with 4 bases between. Germline-derived CDR1 and CDR2 are SGHRS and YFSETQ. The CDR3 is 13 amino acids. This CDR3 reads CASSLAANTEAFF. CDR3 coding DNA: TGCGCCAGCAGCTTGGCCGCGAACACTGAAGCTTTCTTT.

This chain uses TRBV11-2 with TRBJ1-6; a possible D gene is TRBD1 (5 bases). V dropped 3 bases and J dropped 5 bases, with 8 bases sitting between them. The V gene's germline CDR1 is SGHAT and CDR2 FQNNGV. The length of the CDR3 is 14 residues. CDR3 amino acids: CASSFGRDNSPLHF. The CDR3 DNA reads as TGTGCCAGCAGCTTTGGCAGGGATAATTCACCCCTCCACTTT.